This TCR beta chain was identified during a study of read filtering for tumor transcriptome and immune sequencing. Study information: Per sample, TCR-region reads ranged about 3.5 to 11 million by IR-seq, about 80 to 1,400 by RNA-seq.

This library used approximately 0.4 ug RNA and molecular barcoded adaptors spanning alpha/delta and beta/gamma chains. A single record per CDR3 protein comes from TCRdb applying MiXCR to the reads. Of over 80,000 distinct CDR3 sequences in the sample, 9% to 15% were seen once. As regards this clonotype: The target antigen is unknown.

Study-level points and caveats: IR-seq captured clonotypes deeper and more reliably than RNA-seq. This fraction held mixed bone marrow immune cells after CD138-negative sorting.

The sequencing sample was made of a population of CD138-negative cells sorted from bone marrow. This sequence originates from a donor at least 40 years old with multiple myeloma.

The DNA for the CDR3 is TGCGCCAGCAGCTTGGAGCTGGGACACTTCGATACCCAGTACTTC. It encodes CASSLELGHFDTQYF. This chain connects TRBV5-1 to TRBJ2-5, with D perhaps TRBD1 (6 bases). Per the germline V gene, CDR1 is SGHRS and CDR2 is YFSETQ. Trimming removed 0 bases from V and 8 bases from J, with 17 bases in between. The CDR3 spans 15 residues.